These T cell receptor beta chains were read from a single sample in a study of cytomegalovirus exposure and HLA in healthy donors. Libraries were prepared by immunoSEQ multiplex PCR; TCRdb keeps only in-frame clonotypes and omits some of them. The sample has 100,000 to 150,000 clones; 89% are singletons. The sample taken for sequencing was PBMCs. Receptor source: a woman aged 18-29 years in good health and CMV-seronegative. Each CDR3 is given with its conserved first and last residue. The order of the fields is clone size, V gene, D gene, J gene, CDR3 protein, CDR3 DNA. A D gene is named only where the DNA matches it firmly. A clone size is listed for some rows: how often the clone was seen (once, few, many), or a class if it is expanded.

.,TRBV28,.,TRBJ1-2,CASSSLSRGGYGYTF,TGTGCCAGCAGTTCCCTAAGTAGGGGGGGATATGGCTACACCTTC
.,TRBV2,.,TRBJ2-1,CASSEAGIAYNEQFF,TGTGCCAGCAGTGAGGCGGGAATCGCCTACAATGAGCAGTTCTTC
.,TRBV11-2,TRBD2,TRBJ2-1,CASSLVRLAGYNEQFF,TGTGCCAGCAGTCTAGTGCGCCTAGCGGGATACAATGAGCAGTTCTTC
.,TRBV14,.,TRBJ2-7,CASSQVGEYEQYF,TGTGCCAGCAGCCAAGTAGGAGAGTACGAGCAGTACTTC
.,TRBV11-2,TRBD2,TRBJ2-1,CASSLGLARNEQFF,TGTGCCAGCAGCTTGGGACTAGCTCGCAATGAGCAGTTCTTC
.,TRBV19,TRBD2,TRBJ2-1,CASSILGTSGYNEQFF,TGTGCCAGTAGTATTTTGGGGACTAGCGGATACAATGAGCAGTTCTTC
few,TRBV19,TRBD1,TRBJ1-1,CASSVGGETFF,TGTGCCAGTAGTGTAGGGGGCGAAACTTTCTTT
.,TRBV6-5,TRBD2,TRBJ2-7,CASSRLAGNYEQYF,TGTGCCAGCAGTCGACTAGCGGGGAACTACGAGCAGTACTTC
once,TRBV6-1,TRBD1,TRBJ1-2,CASSERTGNYGYTF,TGTGCCAGCAGTGAACGGACAGGGAACTATGGCTACACCTTC
.,TRBV18,TRBD1,TRBJ2-7,CASSPFGQGAYEQYF,TGTGCCAGCTCACCATTCGGACAGGGGGCCTACGAGCAGTACTTC
.,TRBV6-5,.,TRBJ1-1,CASSYSEGGNTEAFF,TGTGCCAGCAGTTACTCCGAAGGGGGAAACACTGAAGCTTTCTTT
.,TRBV7-2,TRBD2,TRBJ2-7,CASSAGTSGPYEQYF,TGTGCCAGCAGCGCCGGGACTAGCGGCCCCTACGAGCAGTACTTC
.,TRBV7-9,TRBD1,TRBJ1-1,CASSTPQGFGTEAFF,TGTGCCAGCAGCACTCCACAGGGGTTCGGCACTGAAGCTTTCTTT
once,TRBV9,TRBD2,TRBJ2-3,CASSNYSGSVPDTQYF,TGTGCCAGCAGTAACTATAGCGGGAGTGTGCCAGATACGCAGTATTTT
.,TRBV2,TRBD2,TRBJ2-1,CASLAGLSYNEQFF,TGTGCCAGCCTAGCGGGACTCTCCTACAATGAGCAGTTCTTC
.,TRBV7-7,.,TRBJ2-1,CASSLAAGSVNEQFF,TGTGCTAGCAGCTTAGCGGCGGGAAGCGTCAATGAGCAGTTCTTC
.,TRBV7-3,TRBD2,TRBJ2-3,CASSLLAGGIDTQYF,TGTGCCAGCAGCTTACTAGCGGGAGGTATAGATACGCAGTATTTT
.,TRBV4-1,.,TRBJ2-5,CASSQAYREETQYF,TGCGCCAGCAGCCAGGCCTACAGGGAAGAGACCCAGTACTTC
.,TRBV4-1,.,TRBJ2-7,CASSPQGGATYEQYF,TGCGCCAGCAGCCCACAAGGCGGCGCTACCTACGAGCAGTACTTC
once,TRBV9,.,TRBJ2-1,CASSVVGGSYNEQFF,TGTGCCAGCAGCGTAGTAGGGGGCTCCTACAATGAGCAGTTCTTC
once,TRBV5-1,TRBD2,TRBJ2-3,CASSSRLAGGITDTQYF,TGCGCCAGCAGCTCGCGACTAGCGGGAGGGATCACAGATACGCAGTATTTT
.,TRBV4-1,.,TRBJ1-1,CASSHTNTEAFF,TGCGCCAGCAGCCATACAAACACTGAAGCTTTCTTT
.,TRBV19,.,TRBJ1-4,CASSIYAGDEKLFF,TGTGCCAGTAGTATATATGCCGGGGATGAAAAACTGTTTTTT
.,TRBV2,.,TRBJ2-7,CASNAEGLSSYEQYF,TGTGCCAGCAACGCGGAGGGTCTCAGCTCCTACGAGCAGTACTTC
.,TRBV19,.,TRBJ2-1,CASSPSSPSNEQFF,TGTGCCAGTAGTCCGAGTTCGCCCTCCAATGAGCAGTTCTTC
.,TRBV6-1,TRBD1,TRBJ2-4,CASSEIRQGGNIQYF,TGTGCCAGCAGTGAAATCAGACAGGGTGGGAACATTCAGTACTTC
.,TRBV9,TRBD2,TRBJ2-1,CASSVEPGGNEQFF,TGTGCCAGCAGCGTAGAACCGGGAGGGAATGAGCAGTTCTTC